This T cell receptor (beta chain) comes out of a study of glioma-infiltrating T cells. As to this clonotype: The antigen is not known.

TCR alpha and beta CDR3 regions were amplified from RNA using iRepertoire nested multiplex PCR. TCRdb re-called the multiplex PCR reads through MiXCR, storing one row per CDR3 protein. The sample has 300,000 to 450,000 distinct CDR3 sequences, around 38% seen once. Study-wide findings and caveats: Shared blood CDR3 signature motifs marked patients with low tissue-blood divergence. Tissue and blood shared very few CDR3 sequences.

From germline, CDR1 is SNHLY and CDR2 FYNNEI. The CDR3 loop spans 14 amino acids. The junction had 5 bases not matched to a gene; V was cut back by 2 bases and J by 6 bases. The origin of this receptor is a human donor with low-grade glioma or glioblastoma, undergoing nonglioma brain surgery, or in good health (not recorded which). What was sequenced was glioma tissue, nonneoplastic brain tissue, or PBMCs (not recorded which). This chain connects TRBV2 to TRBJ2-3; 7 bases align to TRBD2. CDR3 protein: CASSETGGVDTQYF. The CDR3 bases are TGTGCCAGCAGTGAAACGGGAGGAGTGGATACGCAGTATTTT.